This T cell receptor beta chain was found in a study of control samples from healthy donors and cancer patients. The CDR3 contains 18 residues. The V and J ends lost 5 bases and 5 bases respectively, with 25 bases between them. CDR1 is SGHTA and CDR2 is FQGNSA in the germline V gene. Assay: immunoSEQ multiplex PCR; the TCRdb copy retains only in-frame clones and omits some. This sample has tens of thousands of clones, with about 93% found just once. The chain uses TRBV7-2 and TRBJ1-5, with a possible D match to TRBD1 (6 bases). Sequenced material: blood. The sequence derives from a woman aged 18-30 years in good health. The CDR3 DNA reads as TGTGCCAGCAGCCTTATCCCCAAGACAGGACCGCTGCATCAGCCCCAGCATTTT. Amino acids: CASSLIPKTGPLHQPQHF.